This T cell receptor (beta chain) was sequenced for a study of PD-L1 blockade in urothelial cancer. Templates that were synthetic TCR analogs were spiked into each PCR. Sequenced by immunoSEQ multiplex PCR; TCRdb stores in-frame clones only, minus some. The sample carries some 23,000 clones, roughly 84% recorded once. The germline V gene encodes CDR1 KGHSH and CDR2 LQKENI. V lost 1 base to trimming and J lost 0 bases, with 8 bases between them. This CDR3 is built from 15 residues. Time point indicated: peripheral blood 6 weeks after treatment start. Sampling of each patient yielded between 1 and 8 specimens, collected pretreatment and on-treatment.

Specimen: PBMCs, collected around atezolizumab (anti-PD-L1) treatment. The receptor's source is a man between 65 and 85 years old with urothelial cancer. The V and J genes are TRBV18 and TRBJ2-3, with D possibly being TRBD2 (7 bases). In DNA form, the CDR3 reads TGTGCCAGCTCACCACAGGGGGGGAGCACAGATACGCAGTATTTT. It codes for CASSPQGGSTDTQYF.